Listed below are T cell receptor beta chains from one sample, sequenced in a study of T cell responses to AZD1222 COVID-19 vaccine. The table came from immunoSEQ multiplex PCR; TCRdb's copy has only in-frame clones and leaves some out. The sample shows about 100,000 clones, roughly 89% of them seen only once. The sequencing used peripheral blood, collected on day 0 of AZD1222 vaccination. The receptors stem from an adult in good health. Each CDR3 is given with its conserved first and last residue. The order of the fields is V gene, J gene, D gene, clone size, CDR3 protein, CDR3 DNA. A D gene is named only where the DNA matches it firmly. Expanded clones are given a class, and other clones once, few, many or no size at all.

v_gene: TRBV3-1/TRBV3-2
j_gene: TRBJ1-1
d_gene: .
abundance: .
CDR3aa: CASSQGHSLAGAFF
CDR3nt: TGTGCCAGCAGCCAAGGGCATTCACTCGCAGGAGCTTTCTTT

v_gene: TRBV7-3
j_gene: TRBJ2-2
d_gene: TRBD1
abundance: .
CDR3aa: CASSITGTGAPGELFF
CDR3nt: TGTGCCAGCAGCATAACCGGGACAGGGGCCCCCGGGGAGCTGTTTTTT

v_gene: TRBV24-1
j_gene: TRBJ2-3
d_gene: .
abundance: .
CDR3aa: CATSEGGLSTQYF
CDR3nt: TGTGCCACCAGTGAGGGTGGACTCAGTACGCAGTATTTT

v_gene: TRBV7-2
j_gene: TRBJ1-6
d_gene: TRBD1
abundance: once
CDR3aa: CASSQNQDRGNSPLHF
CDR3nt: TGTGCCAGCAGCCAGAATCAGGACAGGGGTAATTCACCCCTCCACTTT

v_gene: TRBV2
j_gene: TRBJ1-3
d_gene: .
abundance: .
CDR3aa: CASSRTGLYENTIYF
CDR3nt: TGTGCCAGCAGTAGAACAGGGCTATACGAAAACACCATATATTTT

v_gene: TRBV10-3
j_gene: TRBJ2-5
d_gene: TRBD2
abundance: .
CDR3aa: CAISESEAGGQTQYF
CDR3nt: TGTGCCATCAGTGAGTCGGAAGCGGGGGGACAGACCCAGTACTTC

v_gene: TRBV7-9
j_gene: TRBJ1-6
d_gene: .
abundance: .
CDR3aa: CASSPGGTNTPLHF
CDR3nt: TGTGCCAGCAGCCCGGGGGGGACGAATACACCCCTCCACTTT

v_gene: TRBV20-1
j_gene: TRBJ1-6
d_gene: .
abundance: .
CDR3aa: CSASRFQVRSSYNSPLHF
CDR3nt: TGCAGTGCTAGTAGGTTCCAAGTGAGGAGCTCCTATAATTCACCCCTCCACTTT

v_gene: TRBV19
j_gene: TRBJ2-5
d_gene: .
abundance: .
CDR3aa: CASRTGETQYF
CDR3nt: TGTGCCAGCAGGACCGGGGAGACCCAGTACTTC

v_gene: TRBV25-1
j_gene: TRBJ2-3
d_gene: .
abundance: .
CDR3aa: CASSIKRDTQYF
CDR3nt: TGTGCCAGCAGTATTAAAAGAGATACGCAGTATTTT

v_gene: TRBV7-5
j_gene: TRBJ1-3
d_gene: .
abundance: .
CDR3aa: CARSLRVWNTIYF
CDR3nt: TGTGCCAGAAGCCTCAGGGTTTGGAACACCATATATTTT

v_gene: TRBV29-1
j_gene: TRBJ1-1
d_gene: .
abundance: .
CDR3aa: CSVVPPLLEAFF
CDR3nt: TGCAGCGTTGTACCTCCCCTCCTTGAAGCTTTCTTT

v_gene: TRBV7-2
j_gene: TRBJ1-3
d_gene: TRBD1
abundance: .
CDR3aa: CASSLGGQGVQGNTIYF
CDR3nt: TGTGCCAGCAGCCTGGGGGGACAGGGTGTGCAGGGAAACACCATATATTTT

v_gene: TRBV5-1
j_gene: TRBJ1-1
d_gene: TRBD1
abundance: .
CDR3aa: CASSSQGQGVNTEAFF
CDR3nt: TGCGCCAGCAGCTCCCAGGGACAGGGGGTGAACACTGAAGCTTTCTTT

v_gene: TRBV20-1
j_gene: TRBJ2-5
d_gene: .
abundance: .
CDR3aa: CSAQLKETQYF
CDR3nt: TGCAGTGCTCAACTGAAAGAGACCCAGTACTTC

v_gene: TRBV5-1
j_gene: TRBJ1-1
d_gene: TRBD1
abundance: .
CDR3aa: CASSIQGTEAFF
CDR3nt: TGCGCCAGCAGTATACAGGGGACTGAAGCTTTCTTT